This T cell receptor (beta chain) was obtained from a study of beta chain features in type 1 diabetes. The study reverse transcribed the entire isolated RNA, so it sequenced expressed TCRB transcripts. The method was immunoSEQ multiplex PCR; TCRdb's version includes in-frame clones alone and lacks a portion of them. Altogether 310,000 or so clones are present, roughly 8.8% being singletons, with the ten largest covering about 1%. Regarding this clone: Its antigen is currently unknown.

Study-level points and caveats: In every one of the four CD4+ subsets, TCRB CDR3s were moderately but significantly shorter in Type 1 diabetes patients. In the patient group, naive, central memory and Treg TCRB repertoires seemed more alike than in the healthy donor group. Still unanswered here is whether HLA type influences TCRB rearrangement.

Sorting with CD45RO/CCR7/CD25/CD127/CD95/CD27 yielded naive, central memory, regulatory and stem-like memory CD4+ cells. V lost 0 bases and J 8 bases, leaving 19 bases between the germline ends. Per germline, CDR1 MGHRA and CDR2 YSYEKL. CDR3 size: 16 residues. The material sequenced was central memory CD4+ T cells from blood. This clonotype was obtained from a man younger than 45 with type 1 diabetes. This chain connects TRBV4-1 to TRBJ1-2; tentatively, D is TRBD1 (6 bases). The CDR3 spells CASSQDSGAGGLGYTF. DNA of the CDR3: TGCGCCAGCAGCCAAGATTCAGGGGCGGGAGGCCTGGGCTACACCTTC.